The T cell receptor (beta chain) described here comes from a study of Ad26.COV2.S vaccination and SARS-CoV-2 variants. Study conclusions and caveats: A substantial breadth of spike-specific CD8+ and CD4+ T cell responses after vaccination has been reported.

The CDR3 contains 16 residues. Germline CDR1 reads SGHDT; CDR2 reads YYEEEE. Trimming shortened V by 0 bases and J by 0 bases, and 12 bases separated the two germline ends. For this clone: Its target is not known.

Sequencing used immunoSEQ multiplex PCR; TCRdb keeps in-frame clones, though not all of them. This sample has around 240,000 clones, with roughly 90% found just once. Documented treatment: some 19 received Ad26.COV2.S at low or high dose, single or two shots; five or six received placebo; per-sample allocation not given. Specimen acquisition occurred on day 63 following the initial vaccine or placebo injection. Spike of the Wuhan-strain SARS-CoV-2 was expressed by an Ad26 vector, which formed the vaccine. The starting material was peripheral blood, obtained in a trial of Ad26.COV2.S vaccine versus placebo. This clonotype originated in a person between 18 and 59 years old who received the Ad26.COV2.S COVID-19 vaccine or a placebo. V gene TRBV5-6 combines with J gene TRBJ1-2; D is undetermined. The CDR3 sequence: CASSLGHLLTNYGYTF. CDR3 sequence (DNA): TGTGCCAGCAGCTTGGGACACCTACTAACTAACTATGGCTACACCTTC.